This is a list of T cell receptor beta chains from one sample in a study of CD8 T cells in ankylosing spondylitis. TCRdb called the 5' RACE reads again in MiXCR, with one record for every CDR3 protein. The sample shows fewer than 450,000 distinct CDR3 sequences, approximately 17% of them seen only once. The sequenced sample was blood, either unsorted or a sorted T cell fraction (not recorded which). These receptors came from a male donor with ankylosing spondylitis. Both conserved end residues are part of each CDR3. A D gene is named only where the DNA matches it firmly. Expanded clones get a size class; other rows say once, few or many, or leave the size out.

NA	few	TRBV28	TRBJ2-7	CASSPGTESGYEQYF	TGTGCCAGCAGCCCAGGGACCGAGTCTGGCTACGAGCAGTACTTC
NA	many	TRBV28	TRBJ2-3	CASSSRGGGTDTQYF	TGTGCCAGCAGTTCGCGAGGCGGGGGCACAGATACGCAGTATTTT
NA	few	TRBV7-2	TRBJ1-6	CASSLSGTVDSPLHF	TGTGCCAGCAGCTTATCGGGAACAGTCGATTCACCCCTCCACTTT
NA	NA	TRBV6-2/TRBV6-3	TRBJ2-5	CASTDRIQETQYF	TGTGCCAGCACCGACAGAATCCAAGAGACCCAGTACTTC
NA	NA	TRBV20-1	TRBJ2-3	CSAWGESDTQYF	TGCAGTGCCTGGGGCGAGTCAGATACGCAGTATTTT
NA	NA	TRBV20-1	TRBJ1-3	CSARGAYRNTIYF	TGCAGTGCTCGGGGCGCCTACAGAAACACCATATATTTT
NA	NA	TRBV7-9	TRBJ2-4	CASSLGGGQKNIQYF	TGTGCCAGCAGCTTAGGCGGTGGCCAAAAAAACATTCAGTACTTC
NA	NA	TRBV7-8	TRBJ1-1	CASSLTTRLGMNTEAFF	TGTGCCAGCAGCTTAACGACACGCCTAGGGATGAACACTGAAGCTTTCTTT
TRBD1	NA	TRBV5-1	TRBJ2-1	CASSSGQGVDEQFF	TGCGCCAGCAGCTCGGGACAGGGTGTCGATGAGCAGTTCTTC
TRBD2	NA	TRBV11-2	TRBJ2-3	CASSRSGGGLRRTDTQYF	TGTGCCAGCAGCCGAAGTGGGGGGGGATTGAGGAGGACAGATACGCAGTATTTT
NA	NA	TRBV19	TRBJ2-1	CASRGLRSLYYNEQFF	TGTGCCAGTAGGGGGCTACGTTCCCTATACTACAATGAGCAGTTCTTC
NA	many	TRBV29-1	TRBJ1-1	CSVPTGAGTEAFF	TGCAGCGTGCCTACGGGGGCAGGGACTGAAGCTTTCTTT
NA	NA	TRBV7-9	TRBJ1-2	CASSPVVRFGYTF	TGTGCCAGCAGCCCCGTTGTCCGTTTCGGCTACACCTTC
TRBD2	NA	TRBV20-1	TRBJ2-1	CSAPTSGGRRYNEQFF	TGCAGTGCCCCGACTAGCGGAGGGAGGAGGTACAATGAGCAGTTCTTC
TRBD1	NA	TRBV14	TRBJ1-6	CASSQDLQGNSPLHF	TGTGCCAGCAGCCAAGATTTACAGGGGAATTCACCCCTCCACTTT
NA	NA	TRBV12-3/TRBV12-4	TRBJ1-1	CASSFVSQAFF	TGTGCCAGCAGTTTTGTATCCCAAGCTTTCTTT
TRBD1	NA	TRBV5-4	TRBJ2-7	CASSLTGGIGGEQYF	TGTGCCAGCAGCCTCACAGGGGGGATCGGAGGCGAGCAGTACTTC
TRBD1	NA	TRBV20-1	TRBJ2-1	CSAPRGTGYNEQFF	TGCAGTGCCCCCCGTGGGACAGGGTACAATGAGCAGTTCTTC
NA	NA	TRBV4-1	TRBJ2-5	CASSQEGARQETQYF	TGCGCCAGCAGCCAAGAAGGGGCCAGACAAGAGACCCAGTACTTC
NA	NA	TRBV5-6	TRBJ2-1	CASSSRRGEQFF	TGTGCCAGCAGCTCCCGCCGGGGTGAGCAGTTCTTC
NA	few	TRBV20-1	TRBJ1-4	CSARGDTAVGYEKLFF	TGCAGTGCTAGAGGCGACACCGCCGTGGGGTATGAAAAACTGTTTTTT
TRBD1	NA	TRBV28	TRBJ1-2	CASRAGGGSYGYTF	TGTGCCAGCAGGGCAGGGGGAGGGAGCTATGGCTACACCTTC
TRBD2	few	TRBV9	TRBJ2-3	CASSVIAGGDTQYF	TGTGCCAGCAGCGTGATAGCGGGCGGGGATACGCAGTATTTT
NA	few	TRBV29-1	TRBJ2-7	CSVEAPNRGYEQYF	TGCAGCGTTGAAGCTCCCAATAGGGGGTACGAGCAGTACTTC
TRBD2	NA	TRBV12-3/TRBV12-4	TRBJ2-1	CASSHGLAEYNEQFF	TGTGCCAGCAGTCATGGACTAGCGGAGTACAATGAGCAGTTCTTC
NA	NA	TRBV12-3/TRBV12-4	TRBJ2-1	CASKQGSSYNEQFF	TGTGCCAGCAAACAAGGGAGCTCCTACAATGAGCAGTTCTTC
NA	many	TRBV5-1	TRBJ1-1	CASSLSGTEAFF	TGCGCCAGCAGCTTGTCGGGAACGGAAGCTTTCTTT
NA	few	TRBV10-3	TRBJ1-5	CAISDRSNQPQHF	TGTGCCATCAGTGATCGAAGCAATCAGCCCCAGCATTTT
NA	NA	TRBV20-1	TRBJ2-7	CSALDGPSYEQYF	TGCAGTGCCCTTGACGGTCCCTCCTACGAGCAGTACTTC
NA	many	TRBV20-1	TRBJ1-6	CSATPGAVADNSPLHF	TGCAGTGCCACCCCCGGGGCGGTCGCGGATAATTCACCCCTCCACTTT
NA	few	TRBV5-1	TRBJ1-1	CASSFFGPEAFF	TGCGCCAGCAGCTTTTTTGGGCCTGAAGCTTTCTTT
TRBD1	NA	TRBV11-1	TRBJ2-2	CASSLVQGATGELFF	TGTGCCAGCAGCCTGGTGCAGGGGGCCACCGGGGAGCTGTTTTTT
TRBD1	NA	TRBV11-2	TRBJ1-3	CASTLTDRVPVAGNTIYF	TGTGCCAGCACTCTTACGGACAGGGTCCCTGTTGCTGGAAACACCATATATTTT
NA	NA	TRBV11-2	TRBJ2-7	CASRSGGGEQYF	TGTGCCAGCAGAAGTGGGGGCGGGGAGCAGTACTTC
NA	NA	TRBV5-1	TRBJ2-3	CASPLPGLSTDTQYF	TGCGCCAGCCCCCTGCCGGGACTCTCCACAGATACGCAGTATTTT
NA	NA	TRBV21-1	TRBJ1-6	CASSNPGQGLVSPLHF	TGTGCCAGCAGCAATCCGGGACAGGGACTTGTGTCACCCCTCCACTTT
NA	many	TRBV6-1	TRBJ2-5	CASCLGQVDQETQYF	TGTGCCAGCTGTCTAGGACAAGTCGACCAAGAGACCCAGTACTTC
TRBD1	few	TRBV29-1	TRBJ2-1	CSVNRDRTVYKQFF	TGCAGCGTTAACCGGGACAGAACAGTATACAAACAGTTCTTC